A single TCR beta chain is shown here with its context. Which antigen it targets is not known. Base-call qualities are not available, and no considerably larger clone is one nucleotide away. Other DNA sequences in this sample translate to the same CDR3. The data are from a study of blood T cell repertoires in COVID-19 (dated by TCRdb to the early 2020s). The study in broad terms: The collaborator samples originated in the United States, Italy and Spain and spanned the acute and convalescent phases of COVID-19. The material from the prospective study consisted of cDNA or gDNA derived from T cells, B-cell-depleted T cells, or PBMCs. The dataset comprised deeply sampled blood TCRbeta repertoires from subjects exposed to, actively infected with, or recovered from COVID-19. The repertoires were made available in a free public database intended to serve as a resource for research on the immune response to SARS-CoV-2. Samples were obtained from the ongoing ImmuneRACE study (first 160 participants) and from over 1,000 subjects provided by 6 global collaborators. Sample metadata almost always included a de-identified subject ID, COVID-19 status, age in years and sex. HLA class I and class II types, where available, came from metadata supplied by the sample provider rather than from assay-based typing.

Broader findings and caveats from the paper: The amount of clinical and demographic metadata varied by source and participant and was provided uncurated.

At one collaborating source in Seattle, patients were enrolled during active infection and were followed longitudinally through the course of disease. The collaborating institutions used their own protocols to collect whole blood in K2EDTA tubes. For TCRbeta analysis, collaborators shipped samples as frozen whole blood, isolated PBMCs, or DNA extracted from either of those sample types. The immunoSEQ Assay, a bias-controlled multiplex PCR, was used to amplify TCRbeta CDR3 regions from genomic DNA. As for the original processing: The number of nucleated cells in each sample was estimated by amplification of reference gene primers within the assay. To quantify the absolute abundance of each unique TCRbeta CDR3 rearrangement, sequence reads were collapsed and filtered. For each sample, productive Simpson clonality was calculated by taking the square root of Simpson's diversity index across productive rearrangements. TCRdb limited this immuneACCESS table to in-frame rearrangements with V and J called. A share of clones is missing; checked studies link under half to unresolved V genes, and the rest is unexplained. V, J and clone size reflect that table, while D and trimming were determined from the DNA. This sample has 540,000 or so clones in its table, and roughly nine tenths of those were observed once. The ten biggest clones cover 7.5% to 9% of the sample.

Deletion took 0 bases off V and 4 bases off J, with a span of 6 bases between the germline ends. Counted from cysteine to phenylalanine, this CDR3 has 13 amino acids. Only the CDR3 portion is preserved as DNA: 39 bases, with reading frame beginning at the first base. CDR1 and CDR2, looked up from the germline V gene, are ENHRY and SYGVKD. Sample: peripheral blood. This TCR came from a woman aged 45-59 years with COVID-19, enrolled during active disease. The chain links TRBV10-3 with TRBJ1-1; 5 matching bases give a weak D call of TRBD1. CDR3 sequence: CAISESQGTEAFF. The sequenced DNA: TGTGCCATCAGTGAGTCGCAGGGCACTGAAGCTTTCTTT.